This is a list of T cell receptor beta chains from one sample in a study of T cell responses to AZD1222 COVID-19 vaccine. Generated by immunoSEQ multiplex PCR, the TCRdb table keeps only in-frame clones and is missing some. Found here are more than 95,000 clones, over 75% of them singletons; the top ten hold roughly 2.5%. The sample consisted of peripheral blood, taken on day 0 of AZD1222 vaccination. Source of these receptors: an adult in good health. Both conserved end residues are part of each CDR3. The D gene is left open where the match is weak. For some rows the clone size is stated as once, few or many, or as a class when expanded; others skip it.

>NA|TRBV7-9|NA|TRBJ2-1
TGTGCCAGCAGCTTCCTGTGGGGTGACAGCTCCTACAATGAGCAGTTCTTC
CASSFLWGDSSYNEQFF
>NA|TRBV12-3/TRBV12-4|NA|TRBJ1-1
TGTGCCAGCAGTTACTATGGTGAAGCTTTCTTT
CASSYYGEAFF
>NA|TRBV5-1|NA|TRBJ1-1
TGCGCCAGCAGCTTGTCTGGGATGAACACTGAAGCTTTCTTT
CASSLSGMNTEAFF
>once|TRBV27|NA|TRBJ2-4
TGTGCCAGCAGTTTATCGGCCAAAAACATTCAGTACTTC
CASSLSAKNIQYF
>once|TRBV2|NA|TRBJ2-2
TGTGCCAGCAGTGAAATGGGCGTGAGGACCGGGGAGCTGTTTTTT
CASSEMGVRTGELFF
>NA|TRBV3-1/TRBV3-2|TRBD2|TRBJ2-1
TGTGCCAGCAGCCCCGGAGGGACTAGGAATTACAATGAGCAGTTCTTC
CASSPGGTRNYNEQFF
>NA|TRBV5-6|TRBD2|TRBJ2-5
TGTGCCAGCAGCAGGACATCAGCGGGAAGGAAGACCCAGTACTTC
CASSRTSAGRKTQYF
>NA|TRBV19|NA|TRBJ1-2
TGTGCCAGTAGTTTCCAGGGAGGGTCCGGATCTGGCTACACCTTC
CASSFQGGSGSGYTF
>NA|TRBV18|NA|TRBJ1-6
TGTGCCAGCTCACTGACCGGGACCGAAAATTCACCCCTCCACTTT
CASSLTGTENSPLHF
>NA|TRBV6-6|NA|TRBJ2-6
TGTGCCAGCAGTCGTCACCTGGACACCTGGTCTGGGGCCAACGTCCTGACTTTC
CASSRHLDTWSGANVLTF
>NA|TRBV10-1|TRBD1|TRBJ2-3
TGCGCCACCAAGGCGGACAGGCACACAGATACGCAGTATTTT
CATKADRHTDTQYF
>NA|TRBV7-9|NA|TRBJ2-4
TGTGCCAGCAGCTTAGGAGGAATCGGAAACATTCAGTACTTC
CASSLGGIGNIQYF
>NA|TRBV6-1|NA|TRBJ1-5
TGTGCCAGCAGTGAAAGGACGGAATATAGCAATCAGCCCCAGCATTTT
CASSERTEYSNQPQHF
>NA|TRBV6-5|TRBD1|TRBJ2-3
TGTGCCAGCAGTCTCGAGGGGGCCGCAGATACGCAGTATTTT
CASSLEGAADTQYF
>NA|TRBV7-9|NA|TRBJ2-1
TGTGCCAGCAGCTTAGACAGGGCAGGGAATGAGCAGTTCTTC
CASSLDRAGNEQFF
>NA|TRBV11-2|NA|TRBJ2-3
TGTGCCAGCAGCTTAACGGTGCGCGCAGATACGCAGTATTTT
CASSLTVRADTQYF
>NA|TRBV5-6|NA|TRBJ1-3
TGTGCCAGCAGCTTAGTGGCAGGTGCCTCTGGAAACACCATATATTTT
CASSLVAGASGNTIYF
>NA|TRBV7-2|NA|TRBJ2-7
TGTGCCAGCAGCCACGGGAGGGGGCTGACCTACGAGCAGTACTTC
CASSHGRGLTYEQYF
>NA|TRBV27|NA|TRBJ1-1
TGTGCCAGCAGGAGAAGGGATCGAGTAACTGAAGCTTTCTTT
CASRRRDRVTEAFF
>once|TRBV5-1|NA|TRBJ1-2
TGCGCCAGCAGCTCCGAGTCCCTGAACTATGGCTACACCTTC
CASSSESLNYGYTF
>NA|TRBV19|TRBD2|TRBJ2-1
TGTGCCAGTAGCAGCACTAGCGGGAGTTTCAATGAGCAGTTCTTC
CASSSTSGSFNEQFF
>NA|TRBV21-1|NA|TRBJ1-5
TGTGCCAGCAGCAAAGCGCATGTTAATAGGTTTGATCAGCCCCAGCATTTT
CASSKAHVNRFDQPQHF
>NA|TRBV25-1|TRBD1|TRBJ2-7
TGTGCCAGCAGCTTGACCAGGGGGGAGCAGTACTTC
CASSLTRGEQYF
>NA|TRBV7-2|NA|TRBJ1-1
TGTGCCAGCAGCTTCAGTGAGGGGGAAGCTTTCTTT
CASSFSEGEAFF
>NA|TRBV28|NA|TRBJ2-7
TGTGCCAGCAGTGTGGACAGTGACCGGGACTGGAGCTCCTACGAGCAGTACTTC
CASSVDSDRDWSSYEQYF
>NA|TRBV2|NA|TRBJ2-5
TGTGCCAGCAGTGAAGCCCCCGGACGAAGCCAGTACTTC
CASSEAPGRSQYF
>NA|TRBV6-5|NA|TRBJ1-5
TGTGCCAGCAGTTACGGTCCGGCGACGCCCCAGCATTTT
CASSYGPATPQHF
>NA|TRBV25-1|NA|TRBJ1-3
TGTGCCAGAGTTAAAGTGCGGGGTTACTGCTCTGGAAACACCATATATTTT
CARVKVRGYCSGNTIYF
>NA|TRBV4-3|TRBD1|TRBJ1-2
TGCGCCAGCAGCCAAGAAGCAGGGGGATATGGCTACACCTTC
CASSQEAGGYGYTF
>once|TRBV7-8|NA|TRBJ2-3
TGTGCCAGCATCGCACGGAGGGGCCAACTCGTCACAGATACGCAGTATTTT
CASIARRGQLVTDTQYF
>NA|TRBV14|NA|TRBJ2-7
TGTGCCAGCAGCCGGGACTACGAGCAGTACTTC
CASSRDYEQYF
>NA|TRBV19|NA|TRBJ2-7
TGTGCCAGTAGGACAGGCACCTACGAGCAGTACTTC
CASRTGTYEQYF
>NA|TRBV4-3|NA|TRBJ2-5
TGCGCCAGCAGCCCACAGTTGGCGGAAGAGACCCAGTACTTC
CASSPQLAEETQYF
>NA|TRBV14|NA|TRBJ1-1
TGTGCCAGCAGAGGGCGGATGGGGAACACTGAAGCTTTCTTT
CASRGRMGNTEAFF
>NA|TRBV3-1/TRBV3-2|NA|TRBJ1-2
TGTGCCAGCAGCCCCGAGGGTTCTGGCTACACCTTC
CASSPEGSGYTF
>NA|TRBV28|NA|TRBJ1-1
TGTGCCAGCAGTTCAGGGATGGGCGAAGCTTTCTTT
CASSSGMGEAFF
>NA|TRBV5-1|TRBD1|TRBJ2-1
TGCGCCAGCAGTTTGCCCGGGACAGGGGACAATGAGCAGTTCTTC
CASSLPGTGDNEQFF
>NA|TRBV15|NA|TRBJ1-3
TGTGCCACCAGCAGATTGGTCTCTGGAAACACCATATATTTT
CATSRLVSGNTIYF